This passage covers 11 T cell receptor beta chains from one sample sequenced in a study of graft-versus-host responses after intestinal transplantation. Repertoires were generated with immunoSEQ multiplex PCR, while TCRdb's copy carries only in-frame clones and drops some. The data contain some 86,000 clones, roughly 91% of them singletons. These receptors have no identified antigens. Sequenced here: unstimulated CD4+ T cells sorted from spleen or lymph node cells, sampled before intestinal transplant. Receptor source: a human donor who received an intestinal transplant.

The V call is TRBV9, the J call TRBJ1-1; 9 bases fit TRBD1. Germline CDR1 reads SGDLS; CDR2 reads YYNGEE. V lost 3 bases and J lost 4; bases outside the gene matches: 13. The CDR3 spans 17 residues. The CDR3 sequence is CASSDLPGQGGGTEAFF. The CDR3 DNA follows: TGTGCCAGCAGCGACCTACCGGGACAGGGCGGGGGCACTGAAGCTTTCTTT.

V gene TRBV18 combines with J gene TRBJ2-5; D not certain. The CDR3 has 12 amino acids. Germline values: CDR1 KGHSH, CDR2 LQKENI. V was trimmed by 3 bases and J by 5 bases, leaving 7 bases between them. DNA for the CDR3: TGTGCCAGCTCACCCTCTGTGGAGACCCAGTACTTC. As protein: CASSPSVETQYF. The full variable domain, in which reference TRBV18 and TRBJ2-5 provide the parts outside the CDR3, is NAGVMQNPRHLVRRRGQEARLRCSPMKGHSHVYWYRQLPEEGLKFMVYLQKENIIDESGMPKERFSAEFPKEGPSILRIQQVVRGDSAAYFCASSPSVETQYFGPGTRLLVL.

The chain recombines TRBV14 with TRBJ2-2; D may be TRBD1 (6 bases). Trimming took 1 base from V and 3 from J, leaving 12 bases between them. The CDR3 is 16 residues long. CDR1 and CDR2 (germline): SGHDN, FVKESK. The CDR3 DNA reads TGTGCCAGCAGCCAAGTTGGGGGCGCGGACACCGGGGAGCTGTTTTTT. Translation: CASSQVGGADTGELFF.

This clone showed up just once. The V gene is TRBV10-3, the J gene TRBJ1-2, with a weak D call TRBD1 (5 bases). This CDR3 contains 17 residues. CDR1 and CDR2 (germline): ENHRY, SYGVKD. V was shortened by 0 bases and J by 7 bases, with 21 bases between the two germline ends. CDR3 sequence: CAISESPTLGGQSGYTF. CDR3 nucleotides: TGTGCCATCAGTGAGTCGCCTACACTGGGGGGTCAGAGTGGCTACACCTTC.

This clone appeared once. The chain couples TRBV27 to TRBJ1-1; TRBD1 agrees at 11 bases. This CDR3 comprises 17 residues. Germline loops: CDR1 MNHEY, CDR2 SMNVEV (reference sequence). Unmatched junction bases numbered 7, after V lost 0 bases and J lost 4 bases. In DNA, the CDR3 is TGTGCCAGCAGTTTATCGACGGGACAGGGGGTACTCACTGAAGCTTTCTTT. Residues: CASSLSTGQGVLTEAFF.

The chain uses TRBV5-4 and TRBJ2-6, with D perhaps TRBD1 (6 bases). The CDR3 runs 16 residues. Trimming took 3 bases from V and 2 from J, leaving 12 bases between them. Germline V CDR1 and CDR2: SGHNT, YYREEE (reference sequence). The CDR3: CASSSQPGAGANVLTF. Here the CDR3 DNA reads TGTGCCAGCAGCTCCCAACCAGGGGCTGGGGCCAACGTCCTGACTTTC.

The chain combines TRBV21-1 with TRBJ1-1. TRBV21-1 is classified as a pseudogene. There are 12 residues in the CDR3. The CDR3 bases are TGTGCCAGCAGGGAGCCCTCCCACGAAGCTTTCTTT. Its translation is CASREPSHEAFF.

CDR3: CASSSTGQTQYF. The CDR3 coding sequence is TGTGCCAGCAGCTCGACAGGGCAAACCCAGTACTTC. The chain recombines TRBV7-6 with TRBJ2-5; 7 bases agree with TRBD1. After removal of 4 bases from V and 8 bases from J, the junction contained 4 bases not matched to a gene. Germline assignment: CDR1 SGHVS and CDR2 FNYEAQ. This CDR3 has 12 amino acids.

This rearrangement joins TRBV18 to TRBJ2-7; 9 bases are a match to TRBD1. The CDR3 is 18 residues long. V dropped 5 bases and J dropped 0; count of bases not matched to a gene: 14. The germline V gene has CDR1 KGHSH and CDR2 LQKENI. The CDR3 protein is CASSDPTGGSSFSYEQYF. Here the CDR3 DNA reads TGTGCCAGCTCAGACCCTACAGGGGGCTCATCGTTCTCCTACGAGCAGTACTTC.

V and J are TRBV2 and TRBJ2-1; 8 bases are a match to TRBD1. Germline CDR1 is SNHLY and CDR2 is FYNNEI. CDR3 length: 14 amino acids. V lost 6 bases, J lost 7 bases, and 8 bases stayed unmatched. The CDR3 sequence is CASRTRTGLNEQFF. CDR3 nucleotides: TGTGCCAGCAGAACCCGGACAGGGCTGAATGAGCAGTTCTTC.

The chain joins TRBV7-7 to TRBJ2-5; the match to TRBD2 covers 8 bases. The J call may not be correct, given that the DNA end is closer to TRBJ2-7. The CDR3 length is 14 residues. Per germline, CDR1 SSHAT and CDR2 FNYEAQ (reference sequence). This CDR3 is CASSPGGGDYEQYF. Here the CDR3 DNA reads TGTGCCAGCAGCCCCGGGGGGGGAGACTACGAGCAGTACTTC.